The clone carrying this TCR beta chain was observed a handful of times. Its antigen is currently unknown. The data derive from a study of T cell repertoires in cytomegalovirus infection. Study conclusions and caveats: Adding up the frequency of public TCR beta families identified people who carried CMV plus the relevant HLA.

CDR1 is LNHDA and CDR2 is SQIVND in the germline V gene (reference sequence). The CDR3 runs to 15 residues. V lost 3 bases and J lost 1; bases outside the gene matches: 4. TCRdb redid the calling of the reads with MiXCR, one entry per CDR3 protein. This sample carries fewer than 1,000,000 distinct CDR3 sequences, under 40% of them seen once, and the ten largest clones take 13%. J is TRBJ2-7 and V is TRBV19; 9 bases are shared with TRBD2. Sequencing used cultured CD8+ T cells from PBMCs, obtained from culture after CMV antigen stimulation. This TCR derives from a human donor in good health (CMV status not recorded). Some clones in this sample may be carry-over from other donors' samples. As DNA, the CDR3 is TGTGCCAGTAGTATTGATAGCGGGGGATCCTACGAGCAGTACTTC. Protein sequence: CASSIDSGGSYEQYF.